This T cell receptor beta chain is from a study of OX40 agonist ivuxolimab in advanced cancers. At the level of the study: Partial responses were achieved by three patients, one with hepatocellular carcinoma and two with cutaneous melanoma.

Repertoires were generated with immunoSEQ multiplex PCR, while TCRdb's copy carries only in-frame clones and drops some. The sample lists approximately 94,000 clones, roughly 90% occurring once. As concerns this clone: Its antigen is still unknown.

Findings and caveats of the study: Antigens targeted by the expanded peripheral T cells were not determined.

This CDR3 is 15 amino acids long. The V gene's germline CDR1 is MNHEY and CDR2 SMNVEV (reference sequence). V was cut by 3 bases and J by 5 bases, with 16 bases left in between. The sample in question was CD4+ or CD8+ T cells sorted from blood, obtained in a trial of the OX40 agonist ivuxolimab. V and J are TRBV27 and TRBJ1-1; possibly TRBD1 for D (5 bases). This TCR was sampled from an adult with an advanced solid tumor such as melanoma, head and neck, liver or kidney cancer. The CDR3 loop reads CASSFSRTSQTEAFF. The CDR3 nucleotides are TGTGCCAGCAGTTTCTCTAGGACAAGTCAAACTGAAGCTTTCTTT.